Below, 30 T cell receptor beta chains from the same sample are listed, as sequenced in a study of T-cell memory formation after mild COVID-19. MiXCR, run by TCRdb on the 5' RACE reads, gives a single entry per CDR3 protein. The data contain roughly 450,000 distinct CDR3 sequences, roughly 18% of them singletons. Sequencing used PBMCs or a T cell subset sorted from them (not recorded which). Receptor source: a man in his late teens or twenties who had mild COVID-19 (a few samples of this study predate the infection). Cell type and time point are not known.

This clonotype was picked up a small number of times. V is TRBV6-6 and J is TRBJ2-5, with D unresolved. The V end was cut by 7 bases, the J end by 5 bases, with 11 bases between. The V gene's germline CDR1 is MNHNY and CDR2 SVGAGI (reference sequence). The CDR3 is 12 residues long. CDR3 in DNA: TGTGCCAGCAACCCAGTAGGGGAGACCCAGTACTTC. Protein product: CASNPVGETQYF.

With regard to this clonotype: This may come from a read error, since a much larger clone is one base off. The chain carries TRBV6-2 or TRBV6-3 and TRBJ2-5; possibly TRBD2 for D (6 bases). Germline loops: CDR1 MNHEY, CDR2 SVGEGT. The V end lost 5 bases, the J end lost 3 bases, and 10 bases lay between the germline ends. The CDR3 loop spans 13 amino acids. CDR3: CASSRETEETQYF. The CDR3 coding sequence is TGTGCCAGCAGTCGGGAGACGGAAGAGACCCAGTACTTC.

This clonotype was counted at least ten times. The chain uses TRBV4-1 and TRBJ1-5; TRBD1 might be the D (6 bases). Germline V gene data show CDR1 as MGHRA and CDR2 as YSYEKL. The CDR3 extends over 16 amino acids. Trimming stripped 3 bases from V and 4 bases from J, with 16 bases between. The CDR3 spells CASSHGTSYLNQPQHF. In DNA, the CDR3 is TGCGCCAGCAGCCACGGGACATCATACCTAAATCAGCCCCAGCATTTT.

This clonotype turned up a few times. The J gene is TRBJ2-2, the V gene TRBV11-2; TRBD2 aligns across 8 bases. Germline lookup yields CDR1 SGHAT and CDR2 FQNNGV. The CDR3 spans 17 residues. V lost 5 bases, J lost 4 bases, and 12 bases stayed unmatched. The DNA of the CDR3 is TGTGCCAGCAGCCACACGTACGGGGGGGCGATCACCGGGGAGCTGTTTTTT. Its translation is CASSHTYGGAITGELFF.

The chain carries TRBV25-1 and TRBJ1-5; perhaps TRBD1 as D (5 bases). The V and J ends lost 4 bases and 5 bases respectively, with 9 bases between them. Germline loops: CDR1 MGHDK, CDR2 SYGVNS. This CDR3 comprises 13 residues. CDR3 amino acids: CASSAGKHQPQHF. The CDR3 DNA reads TGTGCCAGCAGTGCAGGGAAGCATCAGCCCCAGCATTTT.

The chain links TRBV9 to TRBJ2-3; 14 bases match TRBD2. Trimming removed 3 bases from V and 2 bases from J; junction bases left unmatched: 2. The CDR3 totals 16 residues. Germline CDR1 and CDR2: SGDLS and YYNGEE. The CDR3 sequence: CASSEGLAGDTDTQYF. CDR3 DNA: TGTGCCAGCAGCGAGGGACTAGCGGGGGACACAGATACGCAGTATTTT.

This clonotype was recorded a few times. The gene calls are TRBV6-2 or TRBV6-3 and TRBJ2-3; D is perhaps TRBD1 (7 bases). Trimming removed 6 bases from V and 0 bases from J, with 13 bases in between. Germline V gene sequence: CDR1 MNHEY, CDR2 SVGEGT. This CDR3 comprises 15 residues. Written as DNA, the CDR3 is TGTGCCAGCAGGGACCCAGGGGGGAGCACAGATACGCAGTATTTT. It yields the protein CASRDPGGSTDTQYF.

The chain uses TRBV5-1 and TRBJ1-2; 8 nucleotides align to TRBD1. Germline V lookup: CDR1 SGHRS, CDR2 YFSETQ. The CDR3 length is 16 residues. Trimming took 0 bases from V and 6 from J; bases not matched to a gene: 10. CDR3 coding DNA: TGCGCCAGCAGCTTGGGACATACGGACAGGGTTGATGGCTACACCTTC. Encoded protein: CASSLGHTDRVDGYTF.

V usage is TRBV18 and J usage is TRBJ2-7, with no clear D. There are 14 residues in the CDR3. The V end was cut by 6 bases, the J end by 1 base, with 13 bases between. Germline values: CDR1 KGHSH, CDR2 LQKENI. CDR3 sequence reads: CASSSARGSYEQYF. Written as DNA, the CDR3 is TGTGCCAGCTCTTCCGCCAGAGGATCCTACGAGCAGTACTTC.

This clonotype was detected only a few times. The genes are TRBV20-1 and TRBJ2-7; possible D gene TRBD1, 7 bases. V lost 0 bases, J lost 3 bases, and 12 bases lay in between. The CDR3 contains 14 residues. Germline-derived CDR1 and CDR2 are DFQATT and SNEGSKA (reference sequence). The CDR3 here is CSARDPRGDYEQYV. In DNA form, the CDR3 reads TGCAGTGCTAGAGATCCCAGGGGGGACTACGAGCAGTACGTC.

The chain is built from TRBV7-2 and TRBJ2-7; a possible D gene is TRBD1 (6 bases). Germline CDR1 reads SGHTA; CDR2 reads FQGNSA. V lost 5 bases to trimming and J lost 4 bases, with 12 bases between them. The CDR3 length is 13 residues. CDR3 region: CASSPRQEYEQYF. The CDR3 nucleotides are TGTGCCAGCAGCCCCAGACAGGAGTACGAGCAGTACTTC.

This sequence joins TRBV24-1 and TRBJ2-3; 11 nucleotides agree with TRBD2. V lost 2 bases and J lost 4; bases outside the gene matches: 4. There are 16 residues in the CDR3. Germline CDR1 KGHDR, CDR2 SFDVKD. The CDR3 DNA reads TGTGCCACCAGTGATTCTAGCGGGGGGATTGCAGATACGCAGTATTTT. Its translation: CATSDSSGGIADTQYF.

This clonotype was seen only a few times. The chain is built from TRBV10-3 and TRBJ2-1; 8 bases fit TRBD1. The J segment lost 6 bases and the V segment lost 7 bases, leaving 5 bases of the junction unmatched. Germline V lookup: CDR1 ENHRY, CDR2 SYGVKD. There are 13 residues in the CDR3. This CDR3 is CAITRGQGNEQFF. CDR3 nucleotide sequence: TGTGCCATCACCCGAGGACAGGGCAATGAGCAGTTCTTC.

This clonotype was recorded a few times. The CDR3 protein is CASSLEGGGWGSNQPQHF. The DNA for the CDR3 is TGTGCCAGCAGCCTCGAGGGTGGTGGGTGGGGGAGCAATCAGCCCCAGCATTTT. The rearrangement joins TRBV7-8 to TRBJ1-5, with D possibly TRBD1 on 5 matching bases. V lost 5 bases to trimming and J lost 1 base, with 21 bases between them. The germline V gene encodes CDR1 SGHVS and CDR2 FQNEAQ. The CDR3 contains 18 residues.

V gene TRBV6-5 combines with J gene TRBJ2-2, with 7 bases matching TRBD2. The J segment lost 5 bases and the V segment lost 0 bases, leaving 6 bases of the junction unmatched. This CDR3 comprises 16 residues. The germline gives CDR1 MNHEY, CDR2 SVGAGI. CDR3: CASSYSSGGETGELFF. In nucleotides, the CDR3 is TGTGCCAGCAGTTACTCGTCGGGGGGTGAGACCGGGGAGCTGTTTTTT.

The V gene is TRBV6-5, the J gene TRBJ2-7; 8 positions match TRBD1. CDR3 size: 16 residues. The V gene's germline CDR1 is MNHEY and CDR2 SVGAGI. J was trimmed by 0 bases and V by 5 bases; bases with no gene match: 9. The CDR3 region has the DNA TGTGCCAGCAGTCGTCGACCAGGGGGCATCTCCTACGAGCAGTACTTC. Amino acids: CASSRRPGGISYEQYF.

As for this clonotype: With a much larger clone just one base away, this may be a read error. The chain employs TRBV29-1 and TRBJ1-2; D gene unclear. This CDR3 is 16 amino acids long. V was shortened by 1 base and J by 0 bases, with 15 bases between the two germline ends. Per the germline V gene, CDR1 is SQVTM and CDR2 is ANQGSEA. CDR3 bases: TGCAGCGTTGAAGTGGCTTGGGATGGGGCTAACTATGGCTACACCTTC. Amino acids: CSVEVAWDGANYGYTF.

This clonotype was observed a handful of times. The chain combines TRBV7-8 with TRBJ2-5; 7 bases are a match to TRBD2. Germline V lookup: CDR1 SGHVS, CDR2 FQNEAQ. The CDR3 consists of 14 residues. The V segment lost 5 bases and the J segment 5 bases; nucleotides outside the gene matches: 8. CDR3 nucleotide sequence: TGTGCCAGCAGCCCAGCCGGACTAGACGAGACCCAGTACTTC. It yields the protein CASSPAGLDETQYF.

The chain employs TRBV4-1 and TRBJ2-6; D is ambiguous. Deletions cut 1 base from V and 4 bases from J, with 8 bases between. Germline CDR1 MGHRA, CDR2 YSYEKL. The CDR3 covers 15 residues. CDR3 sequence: CASSQGRSGANVLTF. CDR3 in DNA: TGCGCCAGCAGCCAAGGCCGGTCCGGGGCCAACGTCCTGACTTTC.

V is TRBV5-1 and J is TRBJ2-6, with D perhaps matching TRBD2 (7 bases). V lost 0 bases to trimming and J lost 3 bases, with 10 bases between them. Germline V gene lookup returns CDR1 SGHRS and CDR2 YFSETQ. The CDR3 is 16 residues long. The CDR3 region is CASSLAGEGGANVLTF. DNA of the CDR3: TGCGCCAGCAGCTTGGCAGGGGAGGGTGGGGCCAACGTCCTGACTTTC.

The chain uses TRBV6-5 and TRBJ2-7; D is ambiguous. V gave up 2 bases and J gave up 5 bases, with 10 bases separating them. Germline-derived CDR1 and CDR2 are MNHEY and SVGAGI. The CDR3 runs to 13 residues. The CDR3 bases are TGTGCCAGCAGTTACCGCGAAGGCCACGAGCAGTACGTC. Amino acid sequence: CASSYREGHEQYV.

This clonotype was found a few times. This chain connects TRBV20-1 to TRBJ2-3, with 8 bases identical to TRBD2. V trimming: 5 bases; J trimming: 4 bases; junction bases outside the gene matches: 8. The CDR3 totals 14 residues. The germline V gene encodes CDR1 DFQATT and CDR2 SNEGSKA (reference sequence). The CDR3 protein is CSARLAGGSDTQYF. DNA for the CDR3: TGCAGTGCTCGGCTGGCGGGGGGCTCAGATACGCAGTATTTT.

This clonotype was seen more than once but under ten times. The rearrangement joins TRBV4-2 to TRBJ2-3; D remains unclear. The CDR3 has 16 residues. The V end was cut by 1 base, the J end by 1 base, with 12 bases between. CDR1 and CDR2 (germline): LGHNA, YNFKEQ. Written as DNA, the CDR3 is TGTGCCAGCAGCCAAGTGAAGGGCTCACGCACAGATACGCAGTATTTT. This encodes CASSQVKGSRTDTQYF.

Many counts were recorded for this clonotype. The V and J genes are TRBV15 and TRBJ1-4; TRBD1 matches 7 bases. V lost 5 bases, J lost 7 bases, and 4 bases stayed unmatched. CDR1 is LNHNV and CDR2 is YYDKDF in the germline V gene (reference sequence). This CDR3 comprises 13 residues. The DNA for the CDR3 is TGTGCCACCAGCGACAGGGTGACTGAAAAACTGTTTTTT. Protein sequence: CATSDRVTEKLFF.

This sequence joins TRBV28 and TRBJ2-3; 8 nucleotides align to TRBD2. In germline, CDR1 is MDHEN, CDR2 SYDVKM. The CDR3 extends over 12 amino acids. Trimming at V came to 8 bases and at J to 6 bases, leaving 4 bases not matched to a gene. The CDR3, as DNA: TGTGCCAGCGTCTCGGGGGGGGATACGCAGTATTTT. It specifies CASVSGGDTQYF.

This CDR3 reads CASSLATGSGPEQFF. The CDR3 DNA reads TGTGCCAGCAGCTTAGCAACGGGGTCTGGGCCTGAGCAGTTCTTC. V gene TRBV7-8 combines with J gene TRBJ2-1, with TRBD2 as a possible D gene (5 bases). The V end was cut by 0 bases, the J end by 9 bases, with 15 bases between. Germline CDR1 SGHVS, CDR2 FQNEAQ. The CDR3 consists of 15 residues.

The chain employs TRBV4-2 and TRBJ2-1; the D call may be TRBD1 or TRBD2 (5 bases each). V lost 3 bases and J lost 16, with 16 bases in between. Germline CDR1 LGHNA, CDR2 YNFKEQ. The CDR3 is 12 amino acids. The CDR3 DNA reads TGTGCCAGCAGCCATGAAGAGGGGCGTCGATTCTTC. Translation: CASSHEEGRRFF.

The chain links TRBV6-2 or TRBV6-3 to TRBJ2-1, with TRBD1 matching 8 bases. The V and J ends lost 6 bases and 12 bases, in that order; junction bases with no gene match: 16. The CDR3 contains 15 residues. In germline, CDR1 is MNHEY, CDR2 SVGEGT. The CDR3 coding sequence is TGTGCCAGCAGCCCGGACAGGGCCCCATCCTCTGGGCAGTTCTTC. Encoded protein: CASSPDRAPSSGQFF.

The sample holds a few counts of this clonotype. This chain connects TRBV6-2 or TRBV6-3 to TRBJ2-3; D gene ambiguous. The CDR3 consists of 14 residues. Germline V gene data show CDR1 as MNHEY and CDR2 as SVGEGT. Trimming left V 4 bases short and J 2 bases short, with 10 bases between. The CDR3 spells CASSFDITTDTQYF. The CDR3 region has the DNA TGTGCCAGCAGTTTTGACATTACCACAGATACGCAGTATTTT.

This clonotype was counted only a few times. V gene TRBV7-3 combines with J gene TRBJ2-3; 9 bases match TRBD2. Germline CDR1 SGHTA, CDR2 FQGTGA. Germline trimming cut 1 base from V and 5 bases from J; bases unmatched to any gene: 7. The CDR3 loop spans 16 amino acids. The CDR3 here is CASSLNAGGLGDTQYF. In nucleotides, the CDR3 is TGTGCCAGCAGCTTAAACGCGGGGGGGCTGGGAGATACGCAGTATTTT.